This entry lists 9 T cell receptor beta chains sequenced from one sample in a study of blood T cell repertoires in COVID-19. The repertoire was sequenced with immunoSEQ multiplex PCR; TCRdb's copy has only in-frame clones and lacks some. The data hold 160,000 or so clones, with 80% observed a single time. The sample consisted of peripheral blood. All receptors come from a man aged 55 to 70 with acute or convalescent COVID-19.

The chain has TRBV19 and TRBJ2-2, with 8 bases fitting TRBD1. Germline CDR1 and CDR2: LNHDA and SQIVND (reference sequence). There are 16 residues in the CDR3. V shed 6 bases, J shed 6 bases, and the junction held 12 bases outside the gene matches. Here the CDR3 DNA reads TGTGCCAGTAGCCCCGCCGGACAGGGCGTTCCCGGGGAGCTGTTTTTT. It is translated as CASSPAGQGVPGELFF.

This clone has ten or more counts. V usage is TRBV4-1 and J usage is TRBJ2-5; D uncertain. Germline V gene data show CDR1 as MGHRA and CDR2 as YSYEKL. V was shortened by 1 base and J by 1 base, with 4 bases between the two germline ends. The CDR3 is 13 residues long. The CDR3 DNA sequence: TGCGCCAGCAGCCAAGGACTCCAAGAGACCCAGTACTTC. Its translation: CASSQGLQETQYF.

The CDR3 here is CASLRSSYNEQFF. The CDR3 nucleotides are TGTGCCTCGCTTCGCAGCTCCTACAATGAGCAGTTCTTC. The chain employs TRBV6-5 and TRBJ2-1; unclear D gene. The germline V gene has CDR1 MNHEY and CDR2 SVGAGI. Trimming took off 11 bases at V and 0 bases at J, with 11 bases between the two ends. CDR3 length equals 13 residues.

The rearrangement links TRBV5-4 to TRBJ2-3; 14 positions match TRBD2. The CDR3 runs 18 residues. V shed 4 bases, J shed 0 bases, and the junction held 7 bases outside the gene matches. Germline V gives CDR1 SGHNT, CDR2 YYREEE (reference sequence). CDR3 residues: CASSEGTSGSFSTDTQYF. The CDR3 DNA sequence: TGTGCCAGCAGCGAAGGGACTAGCGGGAGTTTTAGCACAGATACGCAGTATTTT. Looking up the rest from reference TRBV5-4 and TRBJ2-3 gives the full variable domain: ETGVTQSPTHLIKTRGQQVTLRCSSQSGHNTVSWYQQALGQGPQFIFQYYREEENGRGNFPPRFSGLQFPNYSSELNVNALELDDSALYLCASSEGTSGSFSTDTQYFGPGTRLTVL.

The chain carries TRBV20-1 and TRBJ1-2, with D unclear. Germline V gives CDR1 DFQATT, CDR2 SNEGSKA (reference sequence). The CDR3 contains 12 residues. V dropped 3 bases and J dropped 8 bases, with 13 bases sitting between them. CDR3 loop: CSASREAGGYTF. DNA of the CDR3: TGCAGTGCTAGTAGGGAGGCCGGGGGCTACACCTTC.

This clone was seen only a few times. The chain links TRBV2 to TRBJ2-1; the match to TRBD1 covers 7 bases. The CDR3 is 13 amino acids. Per germline, CDR1 SNHLY and CDR2 FYNNEI. V shed 6 bases, J shed 7 bases, and the junction held 6 bases outside the gene matches. The CDR3 loop reads CASSLQGRNEQFF. The CDR3 DNA reads as TGTGCCAGCAGCTTACAGGGGCGGAATGAGCAGTTCTTC.

The chain couples TRBV5-6 to TRBJ1-2; no firm D call. CDR1 SGHDT and CDR2 YYEEEE come from the germline V gene. The length of the CDR3 is 15 residues. Trimming removed 2 bases at V and 4 bases at J, with 15 bases between. This CDR3 is CASSLSQGGIYGYTF. For the CDR3, the DNA is TGTGCCAGCAGCTTATCACAAGGAGGGATCTATGGCTACACCTTC. Together with reference TRBV5-6 and TRBJ1-2, the CDR3 gives the full variable domain: DAGVTQSPTHLIKTRGQQVTLRCSPKSGHDTVSWYQQALGQGPQFIFQYYEEEERQRGNFPDRFSGHQFPNYSSELNVNALLLGDSALYLCASSLSQGGIYGYTFGSGTRLTVV.

Of note for this clone: This same CDR3 is encoded by further DNA sequences in the sample. This chain joins TRBV11-2 and TRBJ1-5; D ambiguous. Trimming removed 0 bases at V and 4 bases at J, with 4 bases between. Germline CDR1 and CDR2: SGHAT and FQNNGV. This CDR3 is 13 amino acids long. CDR3 sequence reads: CASSLDRNQPQHF. In DNA form, the CDR3 reads TGTGCCAGCAGCTTAGACAGGAATCAGCCCCAGCATTTT.

CDR3 DNA: TGTGCCAGCAGTCCCTCACTTAGCAATCAGCCCCAGCATTTT. Its protein is CASSPSLSNQPQHF. This chain connects TRBV28 to TRBJ1-5; D remains ambiguous. The germline V and J ends were trimmed by 5 bases and 0 bases, with 8 bases remaining between them. The CDR3 is 14 residues long. Germline V gene data show CDR1 as MDHEN and CDR2 as SYDVKM.